Shown below are 9 T cell receptor beta chains from a single sample sequenced in a study of blood T cell repertoires in COVID-19. Sequencing was performed with immunoSEQ multiplex PCR; in TCRdb, only in-frame clones are kept and a portion is missing. This repertoire shows about 63,000 clones, about 88% found once; its top ten account for 10% to 15%. Specimen: peripheral blood. The receptors here all came from a human donor in a cohort sampled during active COVID-19.

This clone was seen a single time. The J gene is TRBJ1-2, the V gene TRBV7-9; a weak D match, TRBD1 (5 bases). V was shortened by 1 base and J by 5 bases, with 17 bases between the two germline ends. Germline V CDR1 and CDR2: SEHNR, FQNEAQ (reference sequence). CDR3 length equals 16 residues. This chain's CDR3 is CASSLVGVRTSYGYTF. The DNA of the CDR3 is TGTGCCAGCAGCTTAGTGGGTGTTCGGACATCTTATGGCTACACCTTC.

The gene calls are TRBV5-6 and TRBJ2-6; 8 positions match TRBD1. V was pared by 7 bases and J by 1 base, with 1 base of the junction left unmatched. The CDR3 has 14 amino acids. Germline CDR1 is SGHDT and CDR2 is YYEEEE. CDR3 amino acids: CASHRGSGANVLTF. The CDR3 nucleotides are TGTGCCAGCCACAGGGGGTCTGGGGCCAACGTCCTGACTTTC.

The V call is TRBV7-9, the J call TRBJ2-2, with D hard to call. The V gene lost 1 base and the J gene lost 2 bases, with 5 bases spanning the gap. Germline CDR1 reads SEHNR; CDR2 reads FQNEAQ (reference sequence). The CDR3 covers 14 residues. CDR3 region: CASSLVFNTGELFF. The CDR3 DNA reads as TGTGCCAGCAGCTTAGTATTTAACACCGGGGAGCTGTTTTTT.

The chain combines TRBV29-1 with TRBJ2-1, with D tentatively TRBD2 (5 bases). The V end lost 7 bases, the J end lost 7 bases, and 14 bases lay between the germline ends. This CDR3 has 12 residues. Germline CDR1 and CDR2: SQVTM and ANQGSEA. CDR3 amino acids: CSGREGLNEQFF. CDR3 DNA: TGCAGCGGCCGAGAGGGTTTGAATGAGCAGTTCTTC.

The chain has TRBV3-1 (or the pseudogene TRBV3-2) and TRBJ1-1; 7 bases are shared with TRBD1. CDR1 is LGHDT and CDR2 is YNNKEL in the germline V gene (reference sequence). This CDR3 spans 16 amino acids. The V gene end was trimmed by 4 bases and the J gene end by 0 bases; junction bases not matched to a gene: 8. The CDR3 sequence: CASSLLGDSLNTEAFF. CDR3 sequence (DNA): TGTGCCAGCAGCCTACTTGGGGACAGTTTGAACACTGAAGCTTTCTTT.

This chain joins TRBV24-1 and TRBJ2-1; possibly TRBD2 for D (5 bases). The CDR3 has 13 residues. The V gene lost 7 bases and the J gene lost 3 bases, with 9 bases spanning the gap. Germline CDR1 KGHDR, CDR2 SFDVKD. The CDR3 reads CATSPTNYNEQFF. The CDR3 nucleotides are TGTGCCACCAGCCCGACTAACTACAATGAGCAGTTCTTC.

Here the CDR3 reads CASSLNPGLEEAFF. In nucleotides, the CDR3 is TGTGCCAGCAGTTTAAATCCGGGGTTGGAGGAAGCTTTCTTT. The chain has TRBV27 and TRBJ1-1; D unclear. Germline V gene sequence: CDR1 MNHEY, CDR2 SMNVEV (reference sequence). The CDR3 sequence is 14 residues long. The V end lost 2 bases, the J end lost 8 bases, and 15 bases lay between the germline ends.

This clone was recorded a few times. The chain combines TRBV19 with TRBJ2-7; TRBD2 agrees at 13 bases. CDR3 length equals 16 residues. Germline V lookup: CDR1 LNHDA, CDR2 SQIVND (reference sequence). Germline trimming cut 9 bases from V and 2 bases from J; bases unmatched to any gene: 10. The CDR3, as DNA: TGTGCCAGCCAGACTAGCGGGAGGAGGGGTACCTACGAGCAGTACTTC. This gives the protein CASQTSGRRGTYEQYF.

The CDR3 sequence is CASSFVVGTGYTDTQYF. DNA for the CDR3: TGTGCCAGCAGCTTCGTAGTGGGGACAGGGTACACAGATACGCAGTATTTT. This chain uses TRBV5-6 with TRBJ2-3; TRBD1 matches 9 bases. V was pared by 2 bases and J by 2 bases, with 9 bases of the junction left unmatched. CDR3 length: 17 amino acids. CDR1 SGHDT and CDR2 YYEEEE come from the germline V gene.